This T cell receptor beta chain is drawn from a study of blood T cell repertoires in COVID-19. As handled by the study authors: Amplification from reference gene primers served as the basis for estimated nucleated cell counts. Only in-frame clones appear in the TCRdb table, and some are missing; sequencing was by immunoSEQ multiplex PCR. The V and J calls and clone size come from that table; D and trimming were worked out from the DNA. This table holds around 220,000 clones, 75% to 85% found once. The length of the CDR3 is 16 residues. Germline CDR1 and CDR2: SNHLY and FYNNEI. Regarding this clone: The junction shows a germline mismatch at one end, possibly a read error.

This TCR was sampled from a woman over 75 with COVID-19, enrolled during active disease. Input material: peripheral blood. The V and J genes are TRBV2 and TRBJ2-3; 9 nucleotides line up with TRBD2. The DNA for the CDR3 is TGTGCCAGCCGTGAGCTAGCGGGGTTGGGGACAGATACGCAGTATTTT. Translating it yields CASRELAGLGTDTQYF.